This is a list of T cell receptor beta chains from one sample in a study of blood T cell repertoires in COVID-19. Sequenced by immunoSEQ multiplex PCR; TCRdb stores in-frame clones only, minus some. The table shows 300,000 to 350,000 clones, with around 91% occurring only once. The sample comprised PBMCs or T cells enriched from blood (not recorded which). These TCRs come from a woman aged 18 to 35 with acute COVID-19. Each CDR3 is given with its conserved first and last residue. D genes are given only for firm matches. Size is omitted from some rows. Given values are once, few, many or a class for expanded clones.

TRBV7-3	NA	TRBJ2-1	TRBD2	TGTGCCAGCAGCTTAAGAGGACTAGCGGGCTACAATGAGCAGTTCTTC	CASSLRGLAGYNEQFF
TRBV7-2	once	TRBJ1-1	NA	TGTGCCAGCAGCTTGGGTATGGGACTTACTGAAGCTTTCTTT	CASSLGMGLTEAFF
TRBV27	NA	TRBJ2-6	TRBD2	TGTGCCAGCAGAAGAGAAATCCAGGGAGGGGGGGCCAACGTCCTGACTTTC	CASRREIQGGGANVLTF
TRBV28	NA	TRBJ2-3	TRBD1	TGTGCCAGCAGTGTTTTACAGGGGGCGAGCACAGATACGCAGTATTTT	CASSVLQGASTDTQYF
TRBV3-1/TRBV3-2	once	TRBJ2-5	TRBD2	TGTGCCAGCAGCCAAGACTTCCCTAGCGGAACCCAAGAGACCCAGTACTTC	CASSQDFPSGTQETQYF
TRBV28	NA	TRBJ2-7	NA	TGTGCCAGCAATAGGGACACCTCCTACGAGCAGTACTTC	CASNRDTSYEQYF
TRBV9	NA	TRBJ1-6	NA	TGTGCCAGCAGCTCCTACGGTGTTACGGGGTCCCCCAATTCACCCCTCCACTTT	CASSSYGVTGSPNSPLHF
TRBV7-2	NA	TRBJ2-3	TRBD2	TGTGCCAGCAGCTTGGGACTATCCACAGATACGCAGTATTTT	CASSLGLSTDTQYF
TRBV7-3	NA	TRBJ2-3	NA	TGTGCCAGCAGCTTAGACAGGCAATCCGATACGCAGTATTTT	CASSLDRQSDTQYF
TRBV6-5	NA	TRBJ2-3	TRBD2	TGTGCCAGCAGTACTACTAGCGGACTCACAGATACGCAGTATTTT	CASSTTSGLTDTQYF
TRBV10-1	NA	TRBJ2-3	NA	TGCGCCAGCCCCCTTGATAAGACTAGCACAGATACGCAGTATTTT	CASPLDKTSTDTQYF
TRBV11-3	once	TRBJ2-2	NA	TGTGCCAGCAGCCCACCGGCGGGGGCTATTACCGGGGAGCTGTTTTTT	CASSPPAGAITGELFF
TRBV19	NA	TRBJ2-3	NA	TGTGCCAGTAGTATTACAATTTTGGATACGCAGTATTTT	CASSITILDTQYF
TRBV30	NA	TRBJ1-6	TRBD1	TGTGCCTGGAGTGTACTGGACAGGGAGAATTCACCCCTCCACTTT	CAWSVLDRENSPLHF
TRBV7-9	once	TRBJ1-1	NA	TGTGCCAGCAGCCTATCAGGGCTCACTGAAGCTTTCTTT	CASSLSGLTEAFF
TRBV28	NA	TRBJ1-2	TRBD1	TGTGCCAGCAGTTTGCAAGCCGGGACAGACTCTAACTATGGCTACACCTTC	CASSLQAGTDSNYGYTF
TRBV7-9	NA	TRBJ2-7	TRBD2	TGTGCCAGCAGCGGAGCGGGGTCGGAGACCACCTACGAGCAGTACTTC	CASSGAGSETTYEQYF
TRBV21-1	NA	TRBJ2-2	NA	TGTGCCAGCAGCAAACAGGGGGCGCAATCCGGGGAGCTGTTTTTT	CASSKQGAQSGELFF
TRBV27	NA	TRBJ2-1	TRBD2	TGTGCCAGCAGTTTATTAGCGGGAGATAGGGTTGGTGAGCAGTTCTTC	CASSLLAGDRVGEQFF
TRBV30	NA	TRBJ2-2	TRBD2	TGTGCCTGGAGTGTCCGGACTAGCGGGAGGGCCGGGGAGCTGTTTTTT	CAWSVRTSGRAGELFF
TRBV12-3/TRBV12-4	NA	TRBJ1-2	NA	TGTGCCAGCAGTCCCGGGGGGGAGAGGGGCTACACCTTC	CASSPGGERGYTF
TRBV27	NA	TRBJ2-7	NA	TGTGCCAGCAGTTTAAGCCGGATAGGGGGCGAGCAGTACTTC	CASSLSRIGGEQYF
TRBV11-2	NA	TRBJ2-5	NA	TGTGCCAGCAGCTTAGGGTCGGGGACCCAGTACTTC	CASSLGSGTQYF
TRBV6-6	few	TRBJ2-2	TRBD2	TGTGCCAGCAGCCGAGGACTAGCGGGAGCGTCAGGCACCGGGGAGCTGTTTTTT	CASSRGLAGASGTGELFF
TRBV19	NA	TRBJ1-2	NA	TGTGCCAGTAGCGGACACGGAACTTACTATGGCTACACCTTC	CASSGHGTYYGYTF
TRBV18	NA	TRBJ1-3	NA	TGTGCCAGCTCACCCGGGAGCCCTGGAAACACCATATATTTT	CASSPGSPGNTIYF
TRBV7-9	NA	TRBJ2-3	NA	TGTGCCAGCATTACGAGGGAGTCCCACACAGATACGCAGTATTTT	CASITRESHTDTQYF
TRBV24-1	NA	TRBJ2-7	TRBD1	TGTGCCACCAGCACGGGACAGCGCTCCTACGAGCAGTACTTC	CATSTGQRSYEQYF
TRBV7-3	NA	TRBJ1-3	TRBD1	TGTGCCAGCAGCTTCGACAGGGGGCCAGGAAACACCATATATTTT	CASSFDRGPGNTIYF
TRBV5-1	NA	TRBJ2-3	NA	TGCGCCAGCAGCACGAGAGATTCAGGGGATACGCAGTATTTT	CASSTRDSGDTQYF
TRBV7-2	NA	TRBJ2-7	TRBD1	TGTGCCAGCAGCATGGGGACAGGGAACTTCTACGAGCAGTACTTC	CASSMGTGNFYEQYF
TRBV12-3/TRBV12-4	NA	TRBJ2-7	TRBD2	TGTGCCAGCATCGACTCACGGGGGGGAAGGCAGTACTTC	CASIDSRGGRQYF
TRBV19	NA	TRBJ1-1	NA	TGTGCCAGTAGTTCTTGGGAGACTGAAGCTTTCTTT	CASSSWETEAFF
TRBV4-2	NA	TRBJ2-1	TRBD2	TGTGCCAGCAGCGTACTAGCGGGGCCGTACAATGAGCAGTTCTTC	CASSVLAGPYNEQFF
TRBV10-3	NA	TRBJ1-1	TRBD1	TGTGCCATCAGTGAGGATTACCAGGACAGGGACACTGAAGCTTTCTTT	CAISEDYQDRDTEAFF
TRBV7-8	NA	TRBJ2-1	NA	TGTGCCAGCAGCCTCGGAGCCTACAATGAGCAGTTCTTC	CASSLGAYNEQFF
TRBV3-1/TRBV3-2	NA	TRBJ1-1	NA	TGTGCCAGCAGCCAAGAGTTCGGAGGTTCTGAAGCTTTCTTT	CASSQEFGGSEAFF
TRBV11-2	once	TRBJ1-1	TRBD1	TGTGCCAGCAGCGTCCGACAGGGGAGATTCCATGGCACTGAAGCTTTCTTT	CASSVRQGRFHGTEAFF
TRBV19	many	TRBJ1-2	TRBD1	TGTGCCAGTAGGTTGGGACAGGGGTATGGCTACACCTTC	CASRLGQGYGYTF
TRBV28	NA	TRBJ2-1	NA	TGTGCCAGCAGTCCCACCGGGACTGGCGGAGCTGAGCAGTTCTTC	CASSPTGTGGAEQFF
TRBV19	NA	TRBJ1-1	TRBD1	TGTGCCAGTAGGGACAGGGGGCTAACTGAAGCTTTCTTT	CASRDRGLTEAFF
TRBV5-4	once	TRBJ2-3	TRBD2	TGTGCCAGCAGCTTGGATGTGGGAGGGCGGGGAGATACGCAGTATTTT	CASSLDVGGRGDTQYF
TRBV19	NA	TRBJ2-1	NA	TGTGCCAGTAGTATGCAGGGAGGCTACAATGAGCAGTTCTTC	CASSMQGGYNEQFF
TRBV11-1	NA	TRBJ2-3	NA	TGTGCCACCGGGCCAGGGATAGATACGCAGTATTTT	CATGPGIDTQYF
TRBV27	few	TRBJ1-1	NA	TGTGCCAGCAGCCCTACTGGTGGGAACACTGAAGCTTTCTTT	CASSPTGGNTEAFF
TRBV5-4	NA	TRBJ2-5	TRBD2	TGTGCCAGCAGCTTGGAGGGCGGGAGGGAGACCCAGTACTTC	CASSLEGGRETQYF
TRBV28	once	TRBJ1-4	NA	TGTGCCAGCAGCCAAGGGGGACGGAAACTGTTTTTT	CASSQGGRKLFF
TRBV18	NA	TRBJ2-1	TRBD2	TGTGCCAGCTCACCACCAAGCGGGACGGACAATGAGCAGTTCTTC	CASSPPSGTDNEQFF
TRBV5-1	NA	TRBJ2-3	TRBD1	TGCGCCAGCAGCTTACCAGGGACAGGCACCTCAGATACGCAGTATTTT	CASSLPGTGTSDTQYF
TRBV28	NA	TRBJ2-5	NA	TGTGCCAGCAGCACACTAGCCCGAGAGACCCAGTACTTC	CASSTLARETQYF
TRBV28	NA	TRBJ2-7	NA	TGTGCCAGCACCCCCGACAGCGACGAGCAGTACTTC	CASTPDSDEQYF
TRBV6-5	NA	TRBJ1-1	TRBD1	TGTGCCAGCGGTAAACCGGGACAGGGGCACACTGAAGCTTTCTTT	CASGKPGQGHTEAFF
TRBV28	few	TRBJ2-3	TRBD2	TGTGCCAGCAGTTTATGGGGGGGGACTAGCGGGAGGGCTCGTACTAGCACAGATACGCAGTATTTT	CASSLWGGTSGRARTSTDTQYF